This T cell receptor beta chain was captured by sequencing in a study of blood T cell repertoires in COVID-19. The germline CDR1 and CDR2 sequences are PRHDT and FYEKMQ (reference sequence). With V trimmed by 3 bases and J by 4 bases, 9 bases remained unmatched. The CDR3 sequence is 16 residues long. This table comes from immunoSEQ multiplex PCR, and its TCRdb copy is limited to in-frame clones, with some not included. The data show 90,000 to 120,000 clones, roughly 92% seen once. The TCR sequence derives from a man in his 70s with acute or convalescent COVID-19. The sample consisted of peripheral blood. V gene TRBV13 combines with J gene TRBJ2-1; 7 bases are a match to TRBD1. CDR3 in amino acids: CASSFPTGWGYNEQFF. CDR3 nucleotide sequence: TGTGCCAGCAGCTTTCCGACAGGGTGGGGGTACAATGAGCAGTTCTTC.